Each of the 15 T cell receptor beta chains below was sequenced from the same sample in a study of blood T cells in healthy people across ages. Primed by a sample-barcoded 5' primer and a J-beta primer mix, a second PCR proceeded for about 7 to 11 cycles. TCRdb used MiXCR to reprocess the 5' RACE reads, holding one entry per CDR3 protein. The table shows roughly 1,800,000 distinct CDR3 sequences, with 40% to 55% occurring only once. The sample consisted of blood. All receptors come from a woman aged 40 to 55 in good health.

The chain employs TRBV2 and TRBJ2-5; possible D gene TRBD1, 5 bases. The V gene's germline CDR1 is SNHLY and CDR2 FYNNEI. V lost 6 bases to trimming and J lost 5 bases, with 16 bases between them. This CDR3 contains 14 residues. The CDR3 loop reads CASSATGAVETQYF. For the CDR3, the DNA is TGTGCCAGCAGCGCCACTGGGGCGGTCGAGACCCAGTACTTC.

This chain links TRBV4-1 with TRBJ2-3; 9 bases match TRBD1. Germline lookup yields CDR1 MGHRA and CDR2 YSYEKL. V shed 1 base, J shed 7 bases, and the junction held 12 bases outside the gene matches. This CDR3 comprises 17 residues. This chain's CDR3 is CASSQAPGQGGGNTQYF. CDR3 bases: TGCGCCAGCAGCCAAGCGCCGGGACAGGGAGGTGGGAATACGCAGTATTTT.

The count of this clonotype is one. CDR3 sequence: CSATPLWGTETQYF. The CDR3 region has the DNA TGCAGTGCTACTCCCCTTTGGGGCACGGAGACCCAGTACTTC. The J gene is TRBJ2-5, the V gene TRBV20-1; a possible D gene is TRBD1 (5 bases). The CDR3 totals 14 residues. The germline V and J ends were trimmed by 4 bases and 5 bases, with 17 bases remaining between them. Germline V lookup: CDR1 DFQATT, CDR2 SNEGSKA (reference sequence).

The V and J genes are TRBV11-1 and TRBJ1-4; 8 bases fit TRBD1. Germline values: CDR1 SGHAT, CDR2 FQDESV (reference sequence). Unmatched junction bases numbered 5, after V lost 5 bases and J lost 3 bases. CDR3 length: 15 amino acids. The CDR3 loop reads CASSPWTGSNEKLFF. The CDR3 region has the DNA TGTGCCAGCAGCCCTTGGACAGGGTCTAATGAAAAACTGTTTTTT.

The chain combines TRBV20-1 with TRBJ1-6, with D unclear. Germline V gene lookup returns CDR1 DFQATT and CDR2 SNEGSKA (reference sequence). Between the trimmed V and J ends, which lost 4 bases and 6 bases, there was a span of 10 bases. The CDR3 sequence is 13 residues long. CDR3 in amino acids: CSATRASNSPLHF. CDR3 bases: TGCAGTGCTACGAGAGCGAGTAATTCACCCCTCCACTTT.

The chain combines TRBV15 with TRBJ2-5; possibly TRBD1 or TRBD2 for D (5 bases each). Germline V gene lookup returns CDR1 LNHNV and CDR2 YYDKDF (reference sequence). Trimming took off 5 bases at V and 3 bases at J, with 10 bases between the two ends. The CDR3 extends over 13 amino acids. This CDR3 reads CATSPWGKETQYF. The CDR3 DNA is TGTGCCACCAGCCCCTGGGGGAAAGAGACCCAGTACTTC.

This rearrangement joins TRBV7-8 to TRBJ2-1; 9 positions match TRBD2. CDR3 length equals 16 residues. The junction had 16 bases not matched to a gene; V was cut back by 9 bases and J by 7 bases. The germline gives CDR1 SGHVS, CDR2 FQNEAQ. The CDR3 region is CASGAWRRGGRNEQFF. CDR3 nucleotides: TGTGCCAGTGGGGCTTGGCGGCGGGGGGGCCGTAATGAGCAGTTCTTC.

V is TRBV7-2 and J is TRBJ1-2; D gene unclear. This CDR3 is built from 14 residues. Between the trimmed V and J ends, which lost 5 bases and 6 bases, there was a span of 16 bases. Germline V gives CDR1 SGHTA, CDR2 FQGNSA. The chain's CDR3 is CASSQRDTRDGYTF. The CDR3 DNA reads as TGTGCCAGCAGCCAAAGAGACACTCGCGATGGCTACACCTTC.

This clonotype was detected once. The genes are TRBV24-1 and TRBJ2-7; TRBD1 matches at 8 bases. The J call may be in error: the DNA end matches TRBJ2-5 better. Germline CDR1 is KGHDR and CDR2 is SFDVKD. This CDR3 has 17 residues. In DNA, the CDR3 is TGTGCCACCAGTGATCCCTCGCCCGGACAGGGCCGCGAGACCCAGTACTTC. Residues: CATSDPSPGQGRETQYF.

This clonotype was recorded only once. The rearrangement joins TRBV20-1 to TRBJ2-3; the D gene is possibly TRBD2 (5 bases). The germline V gene encodes CDR1 DFQATT and CDR2 SNEGSKA (reference sequence). Trimming shortened V by 6 bases and J by 0 bases, and 16 bases separated the two germline ends. The CDR3 contains 15 residues. The CDR3 region is CSAWPASPSTDTQYF. For the CDR3, the DNA is TGCAGTGCCTGGCCGGCTAGCCCTAGCACAGATACGCAGTATTTT.

Notes on this clonotype: A read error may account for a junction end that differs from germline. The chain has TRBV7-2 and TRBJ2-5, with D perhaps assigned TRBD1 or TRBD2 (5 bases each). The germline V gene encodes CDR1 SGHTA and CDR2 FQGNSA. This CDR3 contains 14 residues. The CDR3 sequence is CASSRVGDGEIQYF. For the CDR3, the DNA is TGTGCCAGCAGCAGAGTTGGGGACGGGGAGATCCAGTACTTC.

The gene calls are TRBV2 and TRBJ2-6; 7 nucleotides line up with TRBD1. V gave up 6 bases and J gave up 0 bases; unmatched junction bases: 8. The CDR3 is made up of 17 amino acids. Germline V gene sequence: CDR1 SNHLY, CDR2 FYNNEI. The CDR3 sequence: CASRRDSPNSGANVLTF. The CDR3 bases are TGTGCCAGCAGACGGGACAGCCCGAACTCTGGGGCCAACGTCCTGACTTTC.

The chain links TRBV7-2 to TRBJ1-4; D remains unclear. CDR3 length: 13 amino acids. In germline, CDR1 is SGHTA, CDR2 FQGNSA. Between the trimmed V and J ends, which lost 2 bases and 10 bases, there was a span of 11 bases. The CDR3 region is CASSLIILGKLFF. CDR3 DNA: TGTGCCAGCAGCTTAATTATCTTGGGAAAACTGTTTTTT.

V usage is TRBV3-1 and J usage is TRBJ2-5, with unresolved D. Germline V gene data show CDR1 as LGHDT and CDR2 as YNNKEL (reference sequence). V lost 0 bases and J 6 bases, leaving 14 bases between the germline ends. This CDR3 is 15 amino acids long. The CDR3 loop reads CASSQDQTRRKTQYF. The CDR3 DNA reads TGTGCCAGCAGCCAAGATCAAACCAGGCGGAAGACCCAGTACTTC.

CDR3 nucleotides: TGCGCCAGCAGCTTGGAAGCGCGGAGCTCCTACAATGAGCAGTACTTC. It is translated as CASSLEARSSYNEQYF. J is TRBJ2-1 and V is TRBV5-1, with unresolved D. The DNA end is more similar to TRBJ2-7, so the J call may be wrong. This CDR3 spans 16 amino acids. Germline V CDR1 and CDR2: SGHRS, YFSETQ.